The sequence of this T cell receptor (beta chain) was determined in a study of spatial heterogeneity in lung cancer. TCRdb redid the calling of the 5' RACE reads with MiXCR, one entry per CDR3 protein. The sample shows around 32,000 distinct CDR3 sequences, roughly 10% of them seen only once. This sample's time point: blood at routine non-recurrence follow-up after resection. Sequencing covered unsorted whole RNA taken from tumor, nontumor lung or frozen PBMC. Germline CDR1 reads SGHRS; CDR2 reads YFSETQ. This CDR3 comprises 14 residues. Trimming shortened V by 2 bases and J by 8 bases, and 16 bases separated the two germline ends. This clonotype was observed a handful of times.

The input for sequencing was PBMCs, taken at follow-up. This TCR was sampled from a female donor with early-stage non-small cell lung cancer. The V and J genes are TRBV5-1 and TRBJ1-2; tentative D call: TRBD1 (6 bases). The CDR3 is CASSLGDTTAGYTF. CDR3 bases: TGCGCCAGCAGCTTAGGGGACACCACGGCGGGCTACACCTTC.